This paragraph covers one T cell receptor (beta chain) sequence. Its antigen is currently unknown. Regarding time point: neoterminal ileum biopsy at postoperative endoscopy, about 6 months after surgery. Adults with ileal or ileocolonic Crohn's disease and an indication for resection were eligible. Libraries were prepared by immunoSEQ multiplex PCR; TCRdb keeps only in-frame clonotypes and omits some of them. The sample lists more than 50,000 clones, roughly 89% occurring once. Germline V lookup: CDR1 SGHRS, CDR2 YFSETQ. V lost 5 bases to trimming and J lost 7 bases; unmatched junction nucleotides: 12. The CDR3 extends over 15 amino acids. This entry is derived from a study of T cell repertoires in ileal Crohn's disease. Findings of the study overall: Clonal expansions were more frequent in active smokers than non-smokers at surgery.

The sequencing sample was made of ileal tissue. The chain carries TRBV5-1 and TRBJ2-1; TRBD2 matches 7 bases. The clonotype originates from an adult with Crohn's disease. This CDR3 reads CASSIIGRNTNEQFF. CDR3 DNA: TGCGCCAGCAGTATCATCGGGAGGAATACGAATGAGCAGTTCTTC.